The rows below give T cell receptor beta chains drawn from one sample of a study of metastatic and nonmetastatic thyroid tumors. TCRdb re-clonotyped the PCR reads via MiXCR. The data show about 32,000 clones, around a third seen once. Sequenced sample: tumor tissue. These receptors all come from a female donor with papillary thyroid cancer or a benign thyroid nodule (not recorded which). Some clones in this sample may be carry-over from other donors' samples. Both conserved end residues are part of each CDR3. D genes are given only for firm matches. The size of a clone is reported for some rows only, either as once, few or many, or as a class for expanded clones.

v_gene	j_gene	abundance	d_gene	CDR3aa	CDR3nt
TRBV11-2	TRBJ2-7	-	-	CASSLGGTQGEQYF	TGTGCCAGCAGCTTAGGAGGGACACAAGGCGAGCAGTACTTC
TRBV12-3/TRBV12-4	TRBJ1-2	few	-	CASSLLQTNGYTF	TGTGCCAGCAGTTTACTACAGACTAATGGCTACACCTTC
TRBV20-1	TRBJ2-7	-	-	CSATRDGVYEQYF	TGCAGTGCTACCCGGGACGGGGTCTACGAGCAGTACTTC
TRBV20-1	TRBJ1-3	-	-	CSAAGPNGNTIYF	TGCAGTGCTGCCGGCCCTAACGGAAACACCATATATTTT
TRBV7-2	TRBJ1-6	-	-	CASSLAGGPRNLPLHF	TGTGCCAGCAGCTTAGCTGGGGGTCCCCGTAACCTACCCCTCCACTTT
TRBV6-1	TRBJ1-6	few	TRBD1	CASSELGTGVSPLHF	TGTGCCAGCAGTGAACTAGGGACAGGGGTTTCACCCCTCCACTTT
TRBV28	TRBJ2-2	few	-	CASSLPRGNTGELFF	TGTGCCAGCAGTTTACCGAGAGGAAACACCGGGGAGCTGTTTTTT
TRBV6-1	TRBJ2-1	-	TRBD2	CASSESSGSGIEQFF	TGTGCCAGCAGTGAATCCAGCGGGAGTGGGATTGAGCAGTTCTTC
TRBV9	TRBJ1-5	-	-	CASSVGNSNQPQHF	TGTGCCAGCAGCGTAGGTAACAGCAATCAGCCCCAGCATTTT
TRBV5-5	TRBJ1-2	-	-	CASSAAPPPANYGYTF	TGTGCCAGCAGCGCGGCCCCCCCGCCAGCTAACTATGGCTACACCTTC
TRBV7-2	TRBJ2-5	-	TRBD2	CASSPHSGGQETQYF	TGTGCCAGCAGCCCTCATAGCGGGGGCCAAGAGACCCAGTACTTC
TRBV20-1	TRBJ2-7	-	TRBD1	CSARDVAGQGAYEQYF	TGCAGTGCTAGAGACGTTGCGGGACAGGGGGCTTACGAGCAGTACTTC
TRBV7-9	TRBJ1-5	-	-	CASSLDQQPQHF	TGTGCCAGCAGCTTAGACCAACAGCCCCAGCATTTT
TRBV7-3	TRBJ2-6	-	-	CASSLRPRGPGANVLTF	TGTGCCAGCAGCTTAAGACCGAGGGGTCCTGGGGCCAACGTCCTGACTTTC
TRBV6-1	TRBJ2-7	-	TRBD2	CASSPGLAGYEQYF	TGTGCCAGCAGTCCGGGACTAGCAGGGTACGAGCAGTACTTC
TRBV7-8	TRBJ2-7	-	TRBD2	CASSLGGGISYEQYF	TGTGCCAGCAGCCTCGGGGGGGGGATCTCCTACGAGCAGTACTTC
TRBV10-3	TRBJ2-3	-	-	CAISPPYPTDTQYF	TGTGCCATCAGTCCTCCTTATCCGACAGATACGCAGTATTTT
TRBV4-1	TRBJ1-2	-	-	CASSQGNRAYGYTF	TGCGCCAGCAGCCAAGGTAACAGGGCCTATGGCTACACCTTC
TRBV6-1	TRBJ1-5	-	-	CASSEGTSGQPQHF	TGTGCCAGCAGTGAGGGGACATCGGGACAGCCCCAGCATTTT
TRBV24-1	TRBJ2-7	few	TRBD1	CATSDSGTGGYEQYF	TGTGCCACCAGTGATTCTGGGACAGGGGGCTACGAGCAGTACTTC
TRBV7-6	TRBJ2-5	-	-	CASSLTQETQYF	TGTGCCAGCAGCTTGACTCAAGAGACCCAGTACTTC
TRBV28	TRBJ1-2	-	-	CASSSGDYGYTF	TGTGCCAGCAGCTCGGGGGACTATGGCTACACCTTC
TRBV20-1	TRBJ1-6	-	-	CSAIRGGPLHF	TGCAGTGCGATCAGGGGTGGGCCCCTCCACTTT
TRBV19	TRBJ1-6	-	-	CACRTTTNSPLHF	TGTGCCTGTAGGACGACTACTAACTCACCCCTCCACTTT
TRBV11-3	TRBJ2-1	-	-	CASSGWEKGEQFF	TGTGCCAGCAGCGGCTGGGAGAAGGGTGAGCAGTTCTTC
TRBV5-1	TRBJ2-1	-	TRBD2	CASSWGLAGAGEQFF	TGCGCCAGCAGCTGGGGACTAGCGGGAGCCGGAGAGCAGTTCTTC
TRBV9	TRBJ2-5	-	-	CASSVAWDGRGGETQYF	TGTGCCAGCAGCGTAGCTTGGGACGGGAGAGGGGGGGAGACCCAGTACTTC
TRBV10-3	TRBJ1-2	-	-	CAISEPLGGYTF	TGTGCCATCAGTGAGCCCCTAGGGGGCTACACCTTC
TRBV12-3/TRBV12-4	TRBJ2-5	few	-	CASSLGSGGQETQYF	TGTGCCAGCAGTTTAGGCAGTGGAGGCCAAGAGACCCAGTACTTC
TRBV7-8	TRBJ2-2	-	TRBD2	CASSLVGTSGGTGELFF	TGTGCCAGCAGCTTGGTAGGGACTAGCGGAGGCACCGGGGAGCTGTTTTTT
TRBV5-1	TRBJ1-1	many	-	CASSLSWFGNTEAFF	TGCGCCAGCAGCTTGTCGTGGTTCGGGAACACTGAAGCTTTCTTT
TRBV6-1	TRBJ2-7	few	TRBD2	CASRGTSGGSYEQYF	TGTGCCAGCAGGGGGACTAGCGGGGGGTCCTACGAGCAGTACTTC
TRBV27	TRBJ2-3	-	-	CASSPSTDTQYF	TGTGCCAGCAGTCCGAGCACAGATACGCAGTATTTT
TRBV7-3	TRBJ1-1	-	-	CASSLGTDTEAFF	TGTGCCAGCAGCTTAGGGACGGACACTGAAGCTTTCTTT
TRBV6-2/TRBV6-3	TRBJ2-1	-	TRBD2	CASRGLAESSYNEQFF	TGTGCCAGCAGAGGACTAGCGGAGAGCTCCTACAATGAGCAGTTCTTC
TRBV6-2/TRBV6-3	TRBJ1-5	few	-	CASSYKPSNQPQHF	TGTGCCAGCAGTTATAAACCCTCCAATCAGCCCCAGCATTTT
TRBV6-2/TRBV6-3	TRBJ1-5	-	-	CASRPYIREVWKIGNQPQHF	TGTGCCAGCAGACCCTATATCAGGGAAGTATGGAAAATTGGAAATCAGCCCCAGCATTTT